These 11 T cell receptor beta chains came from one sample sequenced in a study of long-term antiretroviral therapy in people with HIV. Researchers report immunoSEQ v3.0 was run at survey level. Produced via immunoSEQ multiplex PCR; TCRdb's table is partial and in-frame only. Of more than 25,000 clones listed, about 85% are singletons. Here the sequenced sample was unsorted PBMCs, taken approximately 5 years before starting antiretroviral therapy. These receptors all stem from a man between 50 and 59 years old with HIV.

In nucleotides, the CDR3 is TGCGCCAGCAGCTTGGGGGAGCCTGGGTATGGCTACACCTTC. It translates to CASSLGEPGYGYTF. The chain couples TRBV5-1 to TRBJ1-2; no firm D call. The CDR3 runs to 14 residues. V was clipped by 0 bases and J by 5 bases, with 11 bases between them. Germline CDR1 is SGHRS and CDR2 is YFSETQ.

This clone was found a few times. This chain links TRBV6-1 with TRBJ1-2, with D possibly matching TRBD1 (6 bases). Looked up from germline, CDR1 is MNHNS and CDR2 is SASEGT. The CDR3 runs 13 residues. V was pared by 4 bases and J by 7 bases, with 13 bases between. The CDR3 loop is CASSGYRVVGYTF. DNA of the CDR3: TGTGCCAGCAGTGGTTACAGGGTAGTTGGCTACACCTTC.

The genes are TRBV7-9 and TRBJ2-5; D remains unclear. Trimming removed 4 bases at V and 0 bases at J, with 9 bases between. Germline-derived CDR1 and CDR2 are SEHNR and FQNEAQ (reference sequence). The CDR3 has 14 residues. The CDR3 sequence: CASSSQPNQETQYF. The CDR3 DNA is TGTGCCAGCAGCTCCCAGCCTAACCAAGAGACCCAGTACTTC.

For the CDR3, the DNA is TGCGCCAGCAGCGAGGAACTAGCGGGGGCAGAGACCCAGTACTTC. This codes for CASSEELAGAETQYF. This chain links TRBV5-1 with TRBJ2-5; 11 bases match TRBD2. Germline V lookup: CDR1 SGHRS, CDR2 YFSETQ. The J segment lost 4 bases and the V segment lost 4 bases, leaving 6 bases of the junction unmatched. CDR3 length: 15 amino acids.

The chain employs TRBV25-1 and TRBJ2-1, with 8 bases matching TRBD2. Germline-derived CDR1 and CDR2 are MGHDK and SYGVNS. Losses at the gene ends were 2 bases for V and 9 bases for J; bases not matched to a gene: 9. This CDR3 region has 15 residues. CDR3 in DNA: TGTGCCAGCAGTGAAGGCCTCGGGGGGGGGCGTGAGCAGTTCTTC. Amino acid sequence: CASSEGLGGGREQFF. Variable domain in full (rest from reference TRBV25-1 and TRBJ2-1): EADIYQTPRYLVIGTGKKITLECSQTMGHDKMYWYQQDPGMELHLIHYSYGVNSTEKGDLSSESTVSRIRTEHFPLTLESARPSHTSQYLCASSEGLGGGREQFFGPGTRLTVL.

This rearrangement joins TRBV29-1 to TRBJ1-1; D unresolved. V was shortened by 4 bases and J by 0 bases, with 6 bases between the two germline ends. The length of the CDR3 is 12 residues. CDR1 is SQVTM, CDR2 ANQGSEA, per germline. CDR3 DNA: TGCAGCGTTGTAGCGGTGAACACTGAAGCTTTCTTT. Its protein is CSVVAVNTEAFF. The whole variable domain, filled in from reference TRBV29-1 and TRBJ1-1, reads SAVISQKPSRDICQRGTSLTIQCQVDSQVTMMFWYRQQPGQSLTLIATANQGSEATYESGFVIDKFPISRPNLTFSTLTVSNMSPEDSSIYLCSVVAVNTEAFFGQGTRLTVV.

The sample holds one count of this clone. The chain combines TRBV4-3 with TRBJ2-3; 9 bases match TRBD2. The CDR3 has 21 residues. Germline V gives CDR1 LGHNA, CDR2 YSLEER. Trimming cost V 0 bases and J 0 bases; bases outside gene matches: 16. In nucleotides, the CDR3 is TGCGCCAGCAGCCAAGATACGTTTGGGGGCACTAGCGGGCTGAGCACAGATACGCAGTATTTT. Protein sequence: CASSQDTFGGTSGLSTDTQYF.

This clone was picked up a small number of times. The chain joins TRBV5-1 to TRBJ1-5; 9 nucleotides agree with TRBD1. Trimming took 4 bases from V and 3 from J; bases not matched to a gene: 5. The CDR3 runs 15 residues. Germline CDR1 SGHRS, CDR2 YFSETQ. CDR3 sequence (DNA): TGCGCCAGCAGCCCCGGGACAGGGAACAATCAGCCCCAGCATTTT. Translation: CASSPGTGNNQPQHF.

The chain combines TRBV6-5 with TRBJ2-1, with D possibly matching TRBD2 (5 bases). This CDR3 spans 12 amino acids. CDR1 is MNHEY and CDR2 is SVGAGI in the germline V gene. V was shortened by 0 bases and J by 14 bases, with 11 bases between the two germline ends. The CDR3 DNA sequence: TGTGCCAGCAGTTACTCTGGAGGCAGGAAGTTCTTC. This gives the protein CASSYSGGRKFF.

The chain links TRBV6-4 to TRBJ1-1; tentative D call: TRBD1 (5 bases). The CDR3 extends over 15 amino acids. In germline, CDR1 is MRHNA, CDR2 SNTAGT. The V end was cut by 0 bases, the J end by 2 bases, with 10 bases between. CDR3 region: CASSDSRDSNTEAFF. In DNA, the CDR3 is TGTGCCAGCAGTGACTCGAGGGACTCCAACACTGAAGCTTTCTTT.

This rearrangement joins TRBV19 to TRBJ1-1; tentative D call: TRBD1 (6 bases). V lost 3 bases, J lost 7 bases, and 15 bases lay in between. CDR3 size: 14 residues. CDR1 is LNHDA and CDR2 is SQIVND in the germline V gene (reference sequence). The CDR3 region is CASSIDGTRLEAFF. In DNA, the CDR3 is TGTGCCAGTAGTATTGATGGGACACGTCTTGAAGCTTTCTTT.